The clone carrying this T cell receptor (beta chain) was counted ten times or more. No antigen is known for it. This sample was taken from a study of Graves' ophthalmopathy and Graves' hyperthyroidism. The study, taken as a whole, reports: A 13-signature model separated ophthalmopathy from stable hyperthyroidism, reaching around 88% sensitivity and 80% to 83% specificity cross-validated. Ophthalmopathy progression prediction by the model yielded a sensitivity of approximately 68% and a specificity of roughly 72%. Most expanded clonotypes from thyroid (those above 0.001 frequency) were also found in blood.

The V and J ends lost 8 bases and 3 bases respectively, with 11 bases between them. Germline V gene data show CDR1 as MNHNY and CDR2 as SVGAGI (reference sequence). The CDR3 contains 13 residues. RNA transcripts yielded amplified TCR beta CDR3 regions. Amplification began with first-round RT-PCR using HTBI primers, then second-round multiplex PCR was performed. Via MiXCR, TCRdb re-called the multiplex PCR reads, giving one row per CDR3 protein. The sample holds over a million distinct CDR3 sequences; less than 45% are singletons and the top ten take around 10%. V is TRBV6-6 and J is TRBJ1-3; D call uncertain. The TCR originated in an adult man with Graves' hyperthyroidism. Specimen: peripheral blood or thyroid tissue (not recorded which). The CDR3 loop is CASLLRDGNTIYF. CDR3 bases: TGTGCCAGCCTGCTCCGTGATGGAAACACCATATATTTT.